The 13 T cell receptor beta chains presented below share a single source sample, sequenced in a study of blood T cell repertoires in COVID-19. Only in-frame clones appear in the TCRdb table, and some are missing; sequencing was by immunoSEQ multiplex PCR. The table has under 85,000 clones, approximately 89% seen once; the top ten hold around 12%. The sample consisted of peripheral blood. The receptors stem from a man aged 70 or older with active or convalescent COVID-19.

The chain carries TRBV12-5 and TRBJ1-1; 9 nucleotides match TRBD1. The CDR3 extends over 17 amino acids. V was pared by 1 base and J by 4 bases, with 10 bases of the junction left unmatched. In germline, CDR1 is LGHNT, CDR2 FRNRAP. The CDR3: CASGLAETGTGTTEAFF. DNA for the CDR3: TGTGCTAGTGGTTTGGCCGAAACCGGGACAGGGACCACTGAAGCTTTCTTT.

This chain uses TRBV6-5 with TRBJ2-2, with D possibly being TRBD1 (6 bases). The CDR3 has 13 amino acids. Trimming removed 7 bases at V and 0 bases at J, with 6 bases between. CDR1 MNHEY and CDR2 SVGAGI come from the germline V gene. This CDR3 is CASKGANTGELFF. CDR3 in DNA: TGTGCCAGCAAGGGGGCGAACACCGGGGAGCTGTTTTTT.

This rearrangement joins TRBV7-9 to TRBJ1-6, with 11 bases matching TRBD1. This CDR3 is built from 15 residues. Germline V gene lookup returns CDR1 SEHNR and CDR2 FQNEAQ (reference sequence). J was trimmed by 7 bases and V by 5 bases; bases with no gene match: 4. Written as DNA, the CDR3 is TGTGCCAGCAGCGTCCGGGACAGGGGGAATTCACCCCTCCACTTT. Translation: CASSVRDRGNSPLHF.

The gene calls are TRBV6-5 and TRBJ2-7, with 8 bases matching TRBD2. This CDR3 comprises 15 residues. With 5 bases clipped from V and 2 bases from J, the junction kept 8 bases outside the gene matches. Germline V CDR1 and CDR2: MNHEY, SVGAGI. The DNA of the CDR3 is TGTGCCAGCAGTACCCCGGGAGGGGCTGCCTACGAGCAGTACTTC. Protein product: CASSTPGGAAYEQYF.

This chain uses TRBV5-6 with TRBJ2-3; 7 nucleotides line up with TRBD1. Germline V CDR1 and CDR2: SGHDT, YYEEEE. The V gene end was trimmed by 4 bases and the J gene end by 1 base; junction bases not matched to a gene: 3. The CDR3 runs 14 residues. The chain's CDR3 is CASSTGVRTDTQYF. The DNA for the CDR3 is TGTGCCAGCAGCACAGGGGTTCGCACAGATACGCAGTATTTT.

This clone was picked up one time. The genes are TRBV7-8 and TRBJ1-5, with D possibly TRBD1 on 5 matching bases. CDR3 length equals 15 residues. Germline V gives CDR1 SGHVS, CDR2 FQNEAQ. Trimming cost V 0 bases and J 3 bases, with 9 bases left between them. DNA for the CDR3: TGTGCCAGCAGCTTAGCGGCAGGGAACAATCAGCCCCAGCATTTT. Its protein product is CASSLAAGNNQPQHF.

The chain has TRBV7-6 and TRBJ1-1; possibly TRBD1 for D (6 bases). CDR1 is SGHVS, CDR2 FNYEAQ, per germline. Trimming cost V 1 base and J 1 base, with 7 bases left between them. This CDR3 has 14 amino acids. The CDR3 sequence: CASSLGTANTEAFF. The CDR3 DNA follows: TGTGCCAGCAGCTTAGGGACAGCGAACACTGAAGCTTTCTTT.

The chain employs TRBV6-4 and TRBJ2-3; 10 bases agree with TRBD2. J was trimmed by 4 bases and V by 3 bases; bases with no gene match: 13. CDR3 length: 18 residues. Germline V gene lookup returns CDR1 MRHNA and CDR2 SNTAGT. The CDR3 loop reads CASSDRLAGVTSADTQYF. DNA of the CDR3: TGTGCCAGCAGTGATAGGCTAGCGGGGGTAACGTCGGCAGATACGCAGTATTTT.

The V call is TRBV18, the J call TRBJ1-6, with D possibly being TRBD1 (5 bases). The CDR3 is made up of 16 amino acids. Trimming took 0 bases from V and 8 from J, leaving 14 bases between them. The V gene's germline CDR1 is KGHSH and CDR2 LQKENI. The CDR3 reads CASSPPAEAGDSPLHF. For the CDR3, the DNA is TGTGCCAGCTCACCACCCGCGGAGGCGGGGGATTCACCCCTCCACTTT.

The chain links TRBV6-6 to TRBJ1-6, with a weak D call TRBD1 (6 bases). The V gene's germline CDR1 is MNHNY and CDR2 SVGAGI (reference sequence). Trimming removed 4 bases at V and 4 bases at J, with 8 bases between. The CDR3 runs to 14 residues. The CDR3 nucleotides read TGTGCCAGCAGTTCGGACAGATATAATTCACCCCTCCACTTT. Translation: CASSSDRYNSPLHF.

The rearrangement links TRBV29-1 to TRBJ1-2, with 11 bases matching TRBD1. From germline, CDR1 is SQVTM and CDR2 ANQGSEA. The V and J ends lost 1 base and 7 bases, in that order; junction bases with no gene match: 2. CDR3 length equals 13 residues. The CDR3 region is CSVEVGTGGGYTF. CDR3 sequence (DNA): TGCAGCGTTGAAGTCGGGACAGGGGGTGGCTACACCTTC.

This rearrangement joins TRBV6-1 to TRBJ2-3, with TRBD2 matching over 7 bases. The ends lost 3 bases at V and 3 bases at J; junction bases unmatched: 12. CDR1 and CDR2 (germline): MNHNS, SASEGT. The length of the CDR3 is 17 residues. The CDR3 is CASSEGGGARWTDTQYF. The DNA for the CDR3 is TGTGCCAGCAGTGAGGGGGGGGGAGCCCGGTGGACAGATACGCAGTATTTT.

The V and J genes are TRBV6-5 and TRBJ1-1; 7 positions match TRBD1. This CDR3 region has 14 residues. The V and J ends lost 4 bases and 3 bases, in that order; junction bases with no gene match: 5. In germline, CDR1 is MNHEY, CDR2 SVGAGI. CDR3 sequence: CASSWDRFYTEAFF. For the CDR3, the DNA is TGTGCCAGCAGTTGGGACAGATTTTACACTGAAGCTTTCTTT.